The next 24 T cell receptor beta chains were all read from a single sample in a study of monozygotic twins with cystic fibrosis (dated by TCRdb to the early 2020s). Preparation of the library involved the immunoSEQ multiplex PCR assay. The source is immuneACCESS, and TCRdb retained only in-frame sequences with V and J called. Part of the clones is not carried over; for the studies checked, unresolved V genes explain less than half of this, and the remainder is unexplained. The sample has tens of thousands of clones on record, 80% to 95% of them singletons. Clones ranked in the top ten supply about 0.2% of the sample. Sequencing was performed on blood. The receptor source for this set is a boy between 2 and 10 years old with cystic fibrosis.

The V and J genes are TRBV7-2 and TRBJ2-7; 10 nucleotides match TRBD2. The CDR3 totals 15 residues. The junction had 5 bases not matched to a gene; V was cut back by 5 bases and J by 1 base. Looked up from germline, CDR1 is SGHTA and CDR2 is FQGNSA. The CDR3 nucleotides read TGTGCCAGCAGCGTAAGCGGGGGGGCGTCCTACGAGCAGTACTTC. Residues: CASSVSGGASYEQYF. The full variable domain, its missing parts supplied by reference TRBV7-2 and TRBJ2-7, is GAGVSQSPSNKVTEKGKDVELRCDPISGHTALYWYRQSLGQGLEFLIYFQGNSAPDKSGLPSDRFSAERTGGSVSTLTIQRTQQEDSAVYLCASSVSGGASYEQYFGPGTRLTVT.

The V call is TRBV2, the J call TRBJ1-3; TRBD1 matches 9 bases. Germline CDR1 is SNHLY and CDR2 is FYNNEI. V trimming: 4 bases; J trimming: 7 bases; junction bases outside the gene matches: 11. The CDR3 runs to 16 residues. In nucleotides, the CDR3 is TGTGCCAGCAGTGCACCCTGGGACAGGGATGCGAACACCATATATTTT. Translated: CASSAPWDRDANTIYF.

CDR3 in amino acids: CASSDASGGANEQFF. CDR3 sequence (DNA): TGTGCCAGCAGTGACGCTAGCGGGGGGGCAAATGAGCAGTTCTTC. The chain recombines TRBV6-4 with TRBJ2-1; 12 bases align to TRBD2. The CDR3 is made up of 15 amino acids. Per the germline V gene, CDR1 is MRHNA and CDR2 is SNTAGT. V lost 2 bases, J lost 7 bases, and 3 bases stayed unmatched.

This rearrangement joins TRBV6-5 to TRBJ2-1; D might be TRBD1 or TRBD2, each matching 6 bases. The CDR3 is 14 residues long. V gave up 5 bases and J gave up 5 bases, with 13 bases separating them. Germline-derived CDR1 and CDR2 are MNHEY and SVGAGI. CDR3 residues: CASSPGGTHNEQFF. The CDR3 DNA is TGTGCCAGCAGTCCTGGGGGGACACACAATGAGCAGTTCTTC.

This rearrangement joins TRBV11-1 to TRBJ2-3; TRBD1 or TRBD2 may be the D gene (6 bases each). Germline V gene sequence: CDR1 SGHAT, CDR2 FQDESV (reference sequence). This CDR3 has 16 amino acids. V was pared by 2 bases and J by 2 bases, with 14 bases between. The CDR3 here is CASSLRGVAFTDTQYF. CDR3 coding DNA: TGTGCCAGCAGCTTAAGGGGGGTGGCCTTCACAGATACGCAGTATTTT. Together with reference TRBV11-1 and TRBJ2-3, the CDR3 gives the full variable domain: EAEVAQSPRYKITEKSQAVAFWCDPISGHATLYWYRQILGQGPELLVQFQDESVVDDSQLPKDRFSAERLKGVDSTLKIQPAELGDSAMYLCASSLRGVAFTDTQYFGPGTRLTVL.

The V gene is TRBV5-1, the J gene TRBJ2-1, with D perhaps TRBD2 (5 bases). V gave up 4 bases and J gave up 8 bases, with 22 bases separating them. The germline CDR1 and CDR2 sequences are SGHRS and YFSETQ. The CDR3 covers 16 residues. The CDR3 DNA is TGCGCCAGCAGCGAGGCTCCCCGCGAGCTGGAGGATGAGCAGTTCTTC. The encoded protein is CASSEAPRELEDEQFF.

The chain uses TRBV27 and TRBJ2-2; D is possibly TRBD2 (5 bases). The V gene's germline CDR1 is MNHEY and CDR2 SMNVEV (reference sequence). Trimming removed 4 bases at V and 1 base at J, with 7 bases between. The CDR3 runs to 14 residues. The CDR3 DNA follows: TGTGCCAGCAGTTCCCGGGGGAACACCGGGGAGCTGTTTTTT. Encoded protein: CASSSRGNTGELFF.

The J gene is TRBJ2-5, the V gene TRBV21-1; no DNA check was done on the table's D call, TRBD2. TRBV21-1 is tagged as a pseudogene. This CDR3 has 15 amino acids. CDR3 sequence reads: CASSQLAEYQETQYF. CDR3 DNA sequence: TGTGCCAGCTCCCAACTAGCGGAGTACCAAGAGACCCAGTACTTC.

This clone appeared once. The rearrangement joins TRBV5-4 to TRBJ1-2, with D hard to call. Germline CDR1 SGHNT, CDR2 YYREEE (reference sequence). V lost 4 bases and J lost 3, with 10 bases in between. This CDR3 is built from 13 residues. The CDR3, as DNA: TGTGCCAGCAGCCCCCAAAATTACTATGGCTACACCTTC. Its protein is CASSPQNYYGYTF. Using reference TRBV5-4 and TRBJ1-2 for the parts outside the CDR3, the full variable domain is ETGVTQSPTHLIKTRGQQVTLRCSSQSGHNTVSWYQQALGQGPQFIFQYYREEENGRGNFPPRFSGLQFPNYSSELNVNALELDDSALYLCASSPQNYYGYTFGSGTRLTVV.

The chain recombines TRBV6-5 with TRBJ1-1; TRBD1 might be the D (5 bases). Germline CDR1 and CDR2: MNHEY and SVGAGI. V was trimmed by 0 bases and J by 0 bases, leaving 8 bases between them. This CDR3 contains 15 residues. The CDR3 DNA reads TGTGCCAGCAGTTACTCTCAGGGCCTGAACACTGAAGCTTTCTTT. Translated, it gives CASSYSQGLNTEAFF.

The chain joins TRBV5-1 to TRBJ2-3, with TRBD2 identical over 9 bases. From germline, CDR1 is SGHRS and CDR2 YFSETQ. CDR3 length equals 15 residues. Unmatched junction bases numbered 7, after V lost 3 bases and J lost 5 bases. The CDR3 region is CASSSIAGVQDTQYF. CDR3 nucleotide sequence: TGCGCCAGCAGCTCAATAGCGGGGGTGCAAGATACGCAGTATTTT.

This sequence joins TRBV19 and TRBJ2-7; 7 bases are shared with TRBD1. The V gene's germline CDR1 is LNHDA and CDR2 SQIVND (reference sequence). This CDR3 comprises 14 residues. The junction had 5 bases not matched to a gene; V was cut back by 4 bases and J by 2 bases. CDR3 sequence reads: CASSTGTATYEQYF. CDR3 nucleotide sequence: TGTGCCAGTAGTACTGGGACAGCCACCTACGAGCAGTACTTC. The full variable domain, completed using reference TRBV19 and TRBJ2-7, is DGGITQSPKYLFRKEGQNVTLSCEQNLNHDAMYWYRQDPGQGLRLIYYSQIVNDFQKGDIAEGYSVSREKKESFPLTVTSAQKNPTAFYLCASSTGTATYEQYFGPGTRLTVT.

The rearrangement uses TRBV9 and TRBJ1-4, with a possible D match to TRBD1 (6 bases). V was trimmed by 3 bases and J by 3 bases, leaving 12 bases between them. Germline V lookup: CDR1 SGDLS, CDR2 YYNGEE. This CDR3 is built from 15 residues. The CDR3 reads CASSDPTGSNEKLFF. The CDR3 DNA follows: TGTGCCAGCAGCGACCCGACAGGATCTAATGAAAAACTGTTTTTT. Variable domain in full (rest from reference TRBV9 and TRBJ1-4): DSGVTQTPKHLITATGQRVTLRCSPRSGDLSVYWYQQSLDQGLQFLIQYYNGEERAKGNILERFSAQQFPDLHSELNLSSLELGDSALYFCASSDPTGSNEKLFFGSGTQLSVL.

CDR3 sequence: CSASGTGKDTQYF. In nucleotides, the CDR3 is TGCAGCGCCTCCGGGACAGGGAAGGATACGCAGTATTTT. This sequence joins TRBV29-1 and TRBJ2-3; 9 positions agree with TRBD1. V shed 7 bases and J 6 bases; nucleotides not matched to a gene: 8. Germline lookup yields CDR1 SQVTM and CDR2 ANQGSEA. The CDR3 sequence is 13 residues long.

This sequence joins TRBV10-3 and TRBJ2-1; 7 bases agree with TRBD2. The germline V gene has CDR1 ENHRY and CDR2 SYGVKD. Germline trimming cut 5 bases from V and 0 bases from J; bases unmatched to any gene: 13. The CDR3 contains 18 residues. The chain's CDR3 is CAISPPGGAGISYNEQFF. The CDR3 DNA follows: TGTGCCATCAGTCCGCCGGGGGGAGCGGGGATCTCCTACAATGAGCAGTTCTTC.

The rearrangement links TRBV19 to TRBJ1-6, with D unresolved. CDR1 LNHDA and CDR2 SQIVND come from the germline V gene (reference sequence). Trimming removed 1 base at V and 7 bases at J, with 8 bases between. This CDR3 has 14 residues. Written as DNA, the CDR3 is TGTGCCAGTAGTATAGGAGTAAACAATTCACCCCTCCACTTT. This sequence encodes CASSIGVNNSPLHF.

This chain uses TRBV13 with TRBJ1-3; no clear D gene. Trimming shortened V by 4 bases and J by 4 bases, and 8 bases separated the two germline ends. CDR1 and CDR2 (germline): PRHDT, FYEKMQ (reference sequence). There are 13 residues in the CDR3. Here the CDR3 reads CASSSRGGNTIYF. DNA for the CDR3: TGTGCCAGCAGCTCCCGCGGGGGAAACACCATATATTTT.

The V gene is TRBV6-1, the J gene TRBJ1-1; possible D gene TRBD1, 6 bases. The germline CDR1 and CDR2 sequences are MNHNS and SASEGT. CDR3 length equals 16 residues. Trimming cost V 1 base and J 0 bases, with 12 bases left between them. The CDR3 coding sequence is TGTGCCAGCAGTGAAGAGGCAGGGGATTTGAACACTGAAGCTTTCTTT. It yields the protein CASSEEAGDLNTEAFF.

V and J are TRBV7-2 and TRBJ1-1; 7 bases are shared with TRBD1. The ends lost 6 bases at V and 4 bases at J; junction bases unmatched: 8. Germline-derived CDR1 and CDR2 are SGHTA and FQGNSA. The CDR3 spans 14 residues. The CDR3 DNA follows: TGTGCCAGCAGGCGCCTAGGGGGCACCACTGAAGCTTTCTTT. Its protein product is CASRRLGGTTEAFF.

The V call is TRBV10-3, the J call TRBJ1-1; no reliable D call. The germline CDR1 and CDR2 sequences are ENHRY and SYGVKD. V lost 0 bases and J lost 3, with 5 bases in between. The CDR3 covers 13 residues. This CDR3 is CAISESLDTEAFF. The CDR3 DNA sequence: TGTGCCATCAGTGAGTCATTGGACACTGAAGCTTTCTTT.

This chain links TRBV6-1 with TRBJ1-2; 7 positions match TRBD1. Germline CDR1 and CDR2: MNHNS and SASEGT. This CDR3 is 15 amino acids long. The V gene end was trimmed by 0 bases and the J gene end by 4 bases; junction bases not matched to a gene: 5. The CDR3 nucleotides are TGTGCCAGCAGTGAAGCGGCAGGGGGAGGCTATGGCTACACCTTC. This translates into CASSEAAGGGYGYTF.

The chain is built from TRBV6-5 and TRBJ2-3; D possibly matches TRBD1 or TRBD2 (5 bases each). Germline values: CDR1 MNHEY, CDR2 SVGAGI. Trimming left V 0 bases short and J 4 bases short, with 11 bases between. The CDR3 covers 15 residues. The CDR3 nucleotides read TGTGCCAGCAGTTACTCGGAGAGGGGCCCAGATACGCAGTATTTT. Translation: CASSYSERGPDTQYF.

The V gene is TRBV4-1, the J gene TRBJ1-1, with D possibly matching TRBD1 (5 bases). This CDR3 is 15 amino acids long. Germline V gene data show CDR1 as MGHRA and CDR2 as YSYEKL. V gave up 4 bases and J gave up 4 bases, with 16 bases separating them. This chain's CDR3 is CASSPMGVEGTEAFF. The CDR3 DNA reads TGCGCCAGCAGCCCCATGGGGGTAGAGGGCACTGAAGCTTTCTTT.

V and J are TRBV4-1 and TRBJ1-6; 9 bases fit TRBD1. After removal of 3 bases from V and 9 bases from J, the junction contained 9 bases not matched to a gene. The CDR3 totals 16 residues. Germline V gene data show CDR1 as MGHRA and CDR2 as YSYEKL. The CDR3 region is CASSQGTGSPFSPLHF. CDR3 in DNA: TGCGCCAGCAGCCAGGGGACAGGGAGCCCATTTTCACCCCTCCACTTT.